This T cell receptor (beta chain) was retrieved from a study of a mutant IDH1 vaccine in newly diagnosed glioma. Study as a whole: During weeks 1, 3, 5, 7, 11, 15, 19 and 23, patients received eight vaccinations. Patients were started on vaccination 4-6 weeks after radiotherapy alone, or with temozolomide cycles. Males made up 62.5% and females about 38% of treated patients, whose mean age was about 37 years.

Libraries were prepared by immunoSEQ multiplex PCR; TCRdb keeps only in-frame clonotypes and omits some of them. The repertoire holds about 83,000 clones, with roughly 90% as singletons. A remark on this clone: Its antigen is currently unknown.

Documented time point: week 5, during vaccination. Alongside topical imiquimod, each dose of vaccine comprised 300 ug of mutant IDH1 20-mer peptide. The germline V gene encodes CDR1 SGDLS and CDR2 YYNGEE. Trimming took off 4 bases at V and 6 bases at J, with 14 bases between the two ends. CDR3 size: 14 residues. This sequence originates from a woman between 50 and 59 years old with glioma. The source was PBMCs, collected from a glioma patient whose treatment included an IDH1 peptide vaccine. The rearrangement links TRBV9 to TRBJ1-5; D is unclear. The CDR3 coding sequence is TGTGCCAGCAGCCCGAGTCCGGGGAGTCAGCCCCAGCATTTT. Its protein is CASSPSPGSQPQHF.